This T cell receptor beta chain was identified during a study of T cell responses to AZD1222 COVID-19 vaccine. Notes on this clone: Antigen unknown.

Sequenced by immunoSEQ multiplex PCR; TCRdb stores in-frame clones only, minus some. The repertoire holds 120,000 or so clones, 90% seen once, with just over 7% in the top ten. Notes on the study in general: Baseline antibody screening turned up just a handful of seropositive AZD1222 recipients. Donor demographics were predominantly white British with a female majority; clonal diversity may be underestimated.

V shed 5 bases and J 0 bases; nucleotides not matched to a gene: 4. Germline loops: CDR1 SGHTA, CDR2 FQGNSA. This CDR3 spans 15 amino acids. The TCR was taken from an adult in good health. The chain is built from TRBV7-2 and TRBJ1-1, with 9 bases aligning to TRBD1. The sample was peripheral blood, taken on day 0 of AZD1222 vaccination. The CDR3 nucleotides read TGTGCCAGCAGCGCCCGACAGGGGGTGAACACTGAAGCTTTCTTT. This encodes CASSARQGVNTEAFF. Full variable domain (remainder filled in from reference TRBV7-2 and TRBJ1-1): GAGVSQSPSNKVTEKGKDVELRCDPISGHTALYWYRQSLGQGLEFLIYFQGNSAPDKSGLPSDRFSAERTGGSVSTLTIQRTQQEDSAVYLCASSARQGVNTEAFFGQGTRLTVV.